The 15 T cell receptor beta chains below all came from one sample that was sequenced in a study of breast tumors, draining lymph nodes, adjacent tissues. Axillary draining lymph nodes of breast cancer patients supplied the node samples. MiXCR, applied by TCRdb to the multiplex PCR reads, yields one record per CDR3 protein. Among approximately 190,000 distinct CDR3 sequences listed, approximately 30% were seen once. The sample taken for sequencing was axillary lymph node tissue. The source is a female donor with breast cancer. Some clones in this sample may be carry-over from other donors' samples.

In DNA, the CDR3 is TGTGCCAGCAGCTTGGGACAATGGGGACAGGGGGCAGGCTACACCTTC. This translates into CASSLGQWGQGAGYTF. The chain employs TRBV5-6 and TRBJ1-2; TRBD1 matches 12 bases. The CDR3 is 16 residues long. Germline loops: CDR1 SGHDT, CDR2 YYEEEE. J gave up 8 bases and V 0 bases, and 8 bases lay outside the gene matches.

In this sample, this clonotype turned up once. The J gene is TRBJ1-5, the V gene TRBV12-5, with no clear D. This CDR3 is 13 amino acids long. The germline gives CDR1 LGHNT, CDR2 FRNRAP. Deletions cut 3 bases from V and 6 bases from J, with 9 bases between. CDR3 sequence reads: CASGLKSGQPQHF. The CDR3 nucleotides read TGTGCTAGTGGTTTAAAGTCCGGTCAGCCCCAGCATTTT.

The chain has TRBV27 and TRBJ2-7; possibly TRBD1 or TRBD2 for D (8 bases each). The length of the CDR3 is 16 residues. Germline lookup yields CDR1 MNHEY and CDR2 SMNVEV (reference sequence). With 5 bases removed from V and 2 bases from J, the gap between germline ends came to 19 bases. CDR3 in amino acids: CASSLLRGDRPYEQYF. CDR3 DNA sequence: TGTGCCAGCAGTCTCTTGCGGGGGGACAGGCCCTACGAGCAGTACTTC.

The chain employs TRBV6-6 and TRBJ2-1; a weak D match, TRBD2 (6 bases). The V end was cut by 5 bases, the J end by 7 bases, with 27 bases between. The CDR3 length is 18 residues. Germline CDR1 reads MNHNY; CDR2 reads SVGAGI (reference sequence). As DNA, the CDR3 is TGTGCCAGCAGTCGACGAGGAGCGGTGGGCGGGATGGTAAATGAGCAGTTCTTC. Its translation: CASSRRGAVGGMVNEQFF.

On this clonotype: A much larger clonotype is one base distant, so this may be a read error. The gene calls are TRBV13 and TRBJ2-7; D may be TRBD1 (6 bases). CDR3 length: 14 residues. Deletions cut 5 bases from V and 2 bases from J, with 13 bases between. Germline CDR1 PRHDT, CDR2 FYEKMQ (reference sequence). CDR3 in amino acids: CASSPHRDTYEQYF. In nucleotides, the CDR3 is TGTGCCAGCAGCCCCCACCGGGACACCTACGAGCAGTACTTC. Combining the CDR3 with reference TRBV13 and TRBJ2-7 gives the whole variable domain AAGVIQSPRHLIKEKRETATLKCYPIPRHDTVYWYQQGPGQDPQFLISFYEKMQSDKGSIPDRFSAQQFSDYHSELNMSSLELGDSALYFCASSPHRDTYEQYFGPGTRLTVT.

The J gene is TRBJ2-3, the V gene TRBV27; perhaps TRBD1 as D (5 bases). Germline CDR1 and CDR2: MNHEY and SMNVEV (reference sequence). V lost 2 bases, J lost 6 bases, and 9 bases lay in between. The CDR3 extends over 13 amino acids. The CDR3 region has the DNA TGTGCCAGCAGTTTACAGGGTAGCGATACGCAGTATTTT. Translation gives CASSLQGSDTQYF.

This clonotype was observed many times. The chain joins TRBV7-2 to TRBJ1-3; the D gene is possibly TRBD1 (6 bases). The CDR3 contains 16 residues. The germline V and J ends were trimmed by 2 bases and 4 bases, with 15 bases remaining between them. Germline V gene data show CDR1 as SGHTA and CDR2 as FQGNSA. CDR3 DNA sequence: TGTGCCAGCAGCTTACAGCAGGGGTTGCGAGGAAACACCATATATTTT. Amino acids: CASSLQQGLRGNTIYF.

The gene calls are TRBV7-9 and TRBJ1-3; D gene unclear. The CDR3 has 16 residues. The V and J ends lost 4 bases and 2 bases respectively, with 15 bases between them. Germline CDR1 and CDR2: SEHNR and FQNEAQ (reference sequence). The CDR3 DNA is TGTGCCAGCAGCTCCTACGGGAGGATCCCTGGAAACACCATATATTTT. This gives the protein CASSSYGRIPGNTIYF.

This chain's CDR3 is CASSERRRLAGDNQETQYF. The CDR3 DNA reads as TGTGCCAGCAGTGAAAGGAGGAGACTAGCGGGGGACAACCAAGAGACCCAGTACTTC. The chain links TRBV2 to TRBJ2-5, with 12 bases aligning to TRBD2. J gave up 0 bases and V 2 bases, and 10 bases lay outside the gene matches. Germline values: CDR1 SNHLY, CDR2 FYNNEI. The CDR3 is made up of 19 amino acids.

The sample holds a few counts of this clonotype. It may be a read error: a sequence one base away is much more abundant. This chain connects TRBV7-9 to TRBJ2-6, with D maybe TRBD1 (5 bases). This CDR3 has 15 residues. The germline V gene has CDR1 SEHNR and CDR2 FQNEAQ (reference sequence). The CDR3 loop reads CASSFSISGANVLPF. CDR3 DNA sequence: TGTGCCAGCAGCTTCAGTATCTCTGGGGCCAACGTCCTGCCTTTC.

This clonotype was counted ten times or more. The rearrangement links TRBV20-1 to TRBJ2-5; weak D call: TRBD1 (5 bases). Between the trimmed V and J ends, which lost 5 bases and 0 bases, there was a span of 10 bases. The CDR3 length is 13 residues. Germline V gives CDR1 DFQATT, CDR2 SNEGSKA (reference sequence). Here the CDR3 reads CSALQVHQETQYF. The CDR3 DNA follows: TGCAGTGCTCTACAGGTCCACCAAGAGACCCAGTACTTC.

This clonotype was detected ten times or more. The chain couples TRBV3-1 to TRBJ2-3; 12 bases agree with TRBD2. Germline loops: CDR1 LGHDT, CDR2 YNNKEL (reference sequence). This CDR3 is built from 16 residues. The V segment lost 4 bases and the J segment 2 bases; nucleotides outside the gene matches: 4. The CDR3 spells CASSLGLAGNTDTQYF. In DNA form, the CDR3 reads TGTGCCAGCAGCCTCGGACTAGCGGGAAACACAGATACGCAGTATTTT.

This clonotype was detected many times. The V call is TRBV5-5, the J call TRBJ2-1, with TRBD1 identical over 7 bases. This CDR3 has 13 amino acids. Germline-derived CDR1 and CDR2 are SGHKS and YYEKEE (reference sequence). The junction had 8 bases not matched to a gene; V was cut back by 9 bases and J by 5 bases. CDR3 residues: CATTGTDHNEQFF. Here the CDR3 DNA reads TGTGCCACTACTGGGACAGATCACAATGAGCAGTTCTTC.

Remarks on this clonotype: Since no conserved phenylalanine or tryptophan closes the CDR3, a read error is the likely cause. The chain employs TRBV20-1 and TRBJ2-7; D might be TRBD1 or TRBD2, each matching 5 bases. CDR1 DFQATT and CDR2 SNEGSKA come from the germline V gene (reference sequence). V gave up 5 bases and J gave up 7 bases, with 21 bases separating them. This CDR3 region has 14 residues. CDR3 protein: CSAPRDPTLREQYP. The CDR3 DNA follows: TGCAGTGCTCCCCGGGACCCCACATTGAGGGAGCAGTACCCC.

This clonotype appeared many times. This chain connects TRBV11-2 to TRBJ2-7; no reliable D call. V dropped 5 bases and J dropped 3 bases, with 14 bases sitting between them. Germline CDR1 SGHAT, CDR2 FQNNGV. The CDR3 has 14 amino acids. The CDR3 region is CASSLPGPYYEQYF. In DNA form, the CDR3 reads TGTGCCAGCAGCCTACCGGGCCCCTACTACGAGCAGTACTTC.